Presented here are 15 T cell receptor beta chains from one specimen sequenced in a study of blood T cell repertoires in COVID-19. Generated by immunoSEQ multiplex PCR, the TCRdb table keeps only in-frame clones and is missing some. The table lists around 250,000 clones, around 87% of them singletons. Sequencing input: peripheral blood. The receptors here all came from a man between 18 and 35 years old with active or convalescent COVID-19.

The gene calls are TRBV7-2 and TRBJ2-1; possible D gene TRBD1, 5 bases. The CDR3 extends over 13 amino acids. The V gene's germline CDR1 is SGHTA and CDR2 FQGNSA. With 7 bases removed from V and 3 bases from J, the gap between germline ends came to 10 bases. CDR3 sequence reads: CASKTANYNEQFF. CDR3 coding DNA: TGTGCCAGCAAGACAGCGAACTACAATGAGCAGTTCTTC.

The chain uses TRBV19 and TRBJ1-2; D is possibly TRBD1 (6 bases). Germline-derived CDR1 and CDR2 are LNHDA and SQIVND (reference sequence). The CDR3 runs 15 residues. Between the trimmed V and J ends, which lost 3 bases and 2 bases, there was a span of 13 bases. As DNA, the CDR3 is TGTGCCAGTAGTATCGAAGGACAGCTGAACTATGGCTACACCTTC. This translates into CASSIEGQLNYGYTF.

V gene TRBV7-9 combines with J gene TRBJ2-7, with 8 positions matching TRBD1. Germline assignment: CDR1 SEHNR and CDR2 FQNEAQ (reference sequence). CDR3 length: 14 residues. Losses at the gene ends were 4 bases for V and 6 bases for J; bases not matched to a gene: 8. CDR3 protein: CASSSPATGVEQYF. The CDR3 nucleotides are TGTGCCAGCAGCTCGCCCGCGACAGGGGTCGAGCAGTACTTC.

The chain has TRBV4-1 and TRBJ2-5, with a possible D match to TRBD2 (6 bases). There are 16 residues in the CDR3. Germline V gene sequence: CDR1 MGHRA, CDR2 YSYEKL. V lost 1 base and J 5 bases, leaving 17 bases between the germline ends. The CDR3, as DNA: TGCGCCAGCAGCCAAGTACTAACAGCCGGGGGTGAGACCCAGTACTTC. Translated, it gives CASSQVLTAGGETQYF.

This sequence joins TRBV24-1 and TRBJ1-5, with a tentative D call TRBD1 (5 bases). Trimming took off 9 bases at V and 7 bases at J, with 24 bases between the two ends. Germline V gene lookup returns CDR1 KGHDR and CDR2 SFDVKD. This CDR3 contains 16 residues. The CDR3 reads CATDRGGPVNEQPQHF. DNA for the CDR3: TGTGCCACCGACCGCGGGGGACCGGTTAATGAACAGCCCCAGCATTTT.

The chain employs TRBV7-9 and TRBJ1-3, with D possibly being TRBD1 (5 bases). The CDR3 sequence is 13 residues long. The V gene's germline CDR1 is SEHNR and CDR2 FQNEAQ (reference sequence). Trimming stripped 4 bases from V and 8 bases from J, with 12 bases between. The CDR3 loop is CASSWGVADTIYF. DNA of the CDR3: TGTGCCAGCAGCTGGGGGGTTGCCGACACCATATATTTT.

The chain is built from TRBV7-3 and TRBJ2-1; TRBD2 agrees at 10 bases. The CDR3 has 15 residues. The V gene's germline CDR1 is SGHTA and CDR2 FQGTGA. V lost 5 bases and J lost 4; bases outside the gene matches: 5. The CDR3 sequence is CASSTLAGEYNEQFF. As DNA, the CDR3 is TGTGCCAGCAGCACTCTAGCGGGGGAGTACAATGAGCAGTTCTTC.

This CDR3 reads CATSRDYALLQGEQFF. CDR3 in DNA: TGTGCCACCAGCAGAGACTATGCGTTACTACAGGGTGAGCAGTTCTTC. V and J are TRBV15 and TRBJ2-1; D might be TRBD1 (6 bases). Germline-derived CDR1 and CDR2 are LNHNV and YYDKDF (reference sequence). The CDR3 loop spans 16 amino acids. V was cut by 0 bases and J by 9 bases, with 18 bases left in between.

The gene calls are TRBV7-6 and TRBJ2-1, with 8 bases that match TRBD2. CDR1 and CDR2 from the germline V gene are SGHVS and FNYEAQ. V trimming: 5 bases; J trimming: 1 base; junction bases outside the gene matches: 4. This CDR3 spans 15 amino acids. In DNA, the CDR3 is TGTGCCAGCAGCGCAGCTAGCGGGTCCTACAATGAGCAGTTCTTC. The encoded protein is CASSAASGSYNEQFF. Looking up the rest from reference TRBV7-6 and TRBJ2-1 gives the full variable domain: GAGVSQSPRYKVTKRGQDVALRCDPISGHVSLYWYRQALGQGPEFLTYFNYEAQQDKSGLPNDRFSAERPEGSISTLTIQRTEQRDSAMYRCASSAASGSYNEQFFGPGTRLTVL.

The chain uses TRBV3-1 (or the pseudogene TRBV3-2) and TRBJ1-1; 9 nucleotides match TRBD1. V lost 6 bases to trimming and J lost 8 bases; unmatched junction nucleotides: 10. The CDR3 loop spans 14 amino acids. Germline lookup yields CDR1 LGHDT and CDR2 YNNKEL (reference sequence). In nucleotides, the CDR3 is TGTGCCAGCAGACCATACAGGGGGCGCGTAGAAGCTTTCTTT. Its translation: CASRPYRGRVEAFF.

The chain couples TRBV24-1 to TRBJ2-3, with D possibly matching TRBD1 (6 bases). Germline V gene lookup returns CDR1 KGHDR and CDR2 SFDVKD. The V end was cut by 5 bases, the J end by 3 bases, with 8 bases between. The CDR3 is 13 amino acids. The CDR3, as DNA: TGTGCCACCAGTGCAGGGGAGACAGATACGCAGTATTTT. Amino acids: CATSAGETDTQYF.

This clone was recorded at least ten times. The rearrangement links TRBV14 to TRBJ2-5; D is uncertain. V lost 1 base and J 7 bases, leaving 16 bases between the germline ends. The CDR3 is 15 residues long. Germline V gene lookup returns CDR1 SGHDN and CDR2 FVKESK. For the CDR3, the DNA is TGTGCCAGCAGCCAAGTACTGCCCCGAGGTGGGACCCAGTACTTC. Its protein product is CASSQVLPRGGTQYF.

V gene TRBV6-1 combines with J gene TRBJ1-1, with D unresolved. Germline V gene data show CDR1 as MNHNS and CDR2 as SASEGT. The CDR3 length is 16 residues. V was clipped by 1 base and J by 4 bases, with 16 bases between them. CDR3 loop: CASSEGRTLPGTEAFF. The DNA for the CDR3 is TGTGCCAGCAGTGAAGGGAGGACCCTCCCGGGCACTGAAGCTTTCTTT.

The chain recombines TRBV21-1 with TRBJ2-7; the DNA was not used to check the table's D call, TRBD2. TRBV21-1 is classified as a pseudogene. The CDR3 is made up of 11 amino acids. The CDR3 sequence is CASGGEFEQYF. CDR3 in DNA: TGTGCCAGCGGGGGGGAGTTCGAGCAGTACTTC.

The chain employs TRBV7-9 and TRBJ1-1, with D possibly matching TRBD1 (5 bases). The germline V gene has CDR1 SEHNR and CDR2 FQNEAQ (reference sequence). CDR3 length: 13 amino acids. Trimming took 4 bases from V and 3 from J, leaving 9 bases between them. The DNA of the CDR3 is TGTGCCAGCAGCTCGCGGGGGGACACTGAAGCTTTCTTT. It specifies CASSSRGDTEAFF. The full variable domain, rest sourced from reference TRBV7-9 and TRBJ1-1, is DTGVSQNPRHKITKRGQNVTFRCDPISEHNRLYWYRQTLGQGPEFLTYFQNEAQLEKSRLLSDRFSAERPKGSFSTLEIQRTEQGDSAMYLCASSSRGDTEAFFGQGTRLTVV.